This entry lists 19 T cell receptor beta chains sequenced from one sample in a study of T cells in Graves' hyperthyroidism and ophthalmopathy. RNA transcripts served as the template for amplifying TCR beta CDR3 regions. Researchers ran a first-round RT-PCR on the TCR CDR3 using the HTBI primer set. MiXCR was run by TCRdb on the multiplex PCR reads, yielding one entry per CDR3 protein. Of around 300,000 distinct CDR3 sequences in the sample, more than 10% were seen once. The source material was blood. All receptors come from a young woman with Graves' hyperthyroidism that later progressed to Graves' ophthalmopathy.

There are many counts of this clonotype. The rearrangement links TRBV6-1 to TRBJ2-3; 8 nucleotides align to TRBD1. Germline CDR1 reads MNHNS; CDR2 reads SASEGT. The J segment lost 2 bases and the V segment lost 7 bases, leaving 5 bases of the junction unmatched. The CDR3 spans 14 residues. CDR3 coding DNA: TGTGCCAGCACGGACAGGGCGTCCACAGATACGCAGTATTTT. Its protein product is CASTDRASTDTQYF.

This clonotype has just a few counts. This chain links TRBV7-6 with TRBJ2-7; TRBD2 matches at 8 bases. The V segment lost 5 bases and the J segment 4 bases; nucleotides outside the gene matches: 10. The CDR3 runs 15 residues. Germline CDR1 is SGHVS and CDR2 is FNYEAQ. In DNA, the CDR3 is TGTGCCAGCAGCCCGGGGGGGAGGACAGTTTACGAGCAGTACTTC. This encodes CASSPGGRTVYEQYF.

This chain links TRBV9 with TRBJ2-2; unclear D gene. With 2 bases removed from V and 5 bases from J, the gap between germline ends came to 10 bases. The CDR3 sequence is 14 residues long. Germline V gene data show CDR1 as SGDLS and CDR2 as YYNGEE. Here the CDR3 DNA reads TGTGCCAGCAGCGTCTTTCTTGGAACCGGGGAGCTGTTTTTT. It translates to CASSVFLGTGELFF.

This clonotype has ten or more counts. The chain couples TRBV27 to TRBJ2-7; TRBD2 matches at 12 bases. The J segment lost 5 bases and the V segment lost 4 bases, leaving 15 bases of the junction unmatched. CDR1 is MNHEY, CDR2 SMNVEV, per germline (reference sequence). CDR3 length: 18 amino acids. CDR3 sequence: CASSSETSGSFAIDEQYF. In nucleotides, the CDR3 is TGTGCCAGCAGTTCCGAGACTAGCGGGAGTTTTGCCATCGACGAGCAGTACTTC.

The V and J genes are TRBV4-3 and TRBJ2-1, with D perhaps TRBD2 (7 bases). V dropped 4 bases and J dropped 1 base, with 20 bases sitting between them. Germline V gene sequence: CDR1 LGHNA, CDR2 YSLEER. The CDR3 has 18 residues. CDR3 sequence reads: CASSLSPSGGGSYNEQFF. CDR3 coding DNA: TGCGCCAGCAGCCTTTCACCTAGCGGAGGGGGGTCCTACAATGAGCAGTTCTTC.

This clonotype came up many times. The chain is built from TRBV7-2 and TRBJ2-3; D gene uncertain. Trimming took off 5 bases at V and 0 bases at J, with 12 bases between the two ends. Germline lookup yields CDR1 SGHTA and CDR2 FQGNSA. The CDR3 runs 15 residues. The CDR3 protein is CASSRGAYSTDTQYF. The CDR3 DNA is TGTGCCAGCAGCCGAGGAGCGTACAGCACAGATACGCAGTATTTT. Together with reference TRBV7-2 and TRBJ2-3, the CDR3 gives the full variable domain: GAGVSQSPSNKVTEKGKDVELRCDPISGHTALYWYRQSLGQGLEFLIYFQGNSAPDKSGLPSDRFSAERTGGSVSTLTIQRTQQEDSAVYLCASSRGAYSTDTQYFGPGTRLTVL.

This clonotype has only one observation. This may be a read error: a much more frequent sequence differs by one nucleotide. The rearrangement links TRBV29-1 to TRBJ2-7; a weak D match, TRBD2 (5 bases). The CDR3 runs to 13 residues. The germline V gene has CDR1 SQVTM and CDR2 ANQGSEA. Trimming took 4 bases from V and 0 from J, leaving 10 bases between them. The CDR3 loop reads CSVVGSSSYEQYF. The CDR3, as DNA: TGCAGCGTTGTAGGGAGTAGCTCCTACGAGCAGTACTTC.

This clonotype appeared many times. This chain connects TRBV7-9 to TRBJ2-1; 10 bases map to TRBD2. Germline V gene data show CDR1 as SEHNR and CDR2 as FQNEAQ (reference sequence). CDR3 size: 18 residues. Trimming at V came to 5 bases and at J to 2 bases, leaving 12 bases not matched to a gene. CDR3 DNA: TGTGCCAGCAGCGCACCCTTCTCGGGACTAGCGACCTACAATGAGCAGTTCTTC. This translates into CASSAPFSGLATYNEQFF. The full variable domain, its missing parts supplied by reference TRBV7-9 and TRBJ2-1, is DTGVSQNPRHKITKRGQNVTFRCDPISEHNRLYWYRQTLGQGPEFLTYFQNEAQLEKSRLLSDRFSAERPKGSFSTLEIQRTEQGDSAMYLCASSAPFSGLATYNEQFFGPGTRLTVL.

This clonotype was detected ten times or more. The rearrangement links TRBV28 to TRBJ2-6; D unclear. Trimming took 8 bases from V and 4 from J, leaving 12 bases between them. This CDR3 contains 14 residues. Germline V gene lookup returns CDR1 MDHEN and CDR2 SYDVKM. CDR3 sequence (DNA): TGTGCCAGCGCTGGTATTTCAGGGGCCAACGTCCTGACTTTC. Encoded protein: CASAGISGANVLTF.

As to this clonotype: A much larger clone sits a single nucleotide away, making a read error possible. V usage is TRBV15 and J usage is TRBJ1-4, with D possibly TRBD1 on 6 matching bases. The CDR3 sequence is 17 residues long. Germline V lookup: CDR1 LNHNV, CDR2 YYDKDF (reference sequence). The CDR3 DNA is TGTGCCACCAGCAGAAACCCCGCGGGGGCAACTAGTGAAAAACTGTTTTTT. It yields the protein CATSRNPAGATSEKLFF.

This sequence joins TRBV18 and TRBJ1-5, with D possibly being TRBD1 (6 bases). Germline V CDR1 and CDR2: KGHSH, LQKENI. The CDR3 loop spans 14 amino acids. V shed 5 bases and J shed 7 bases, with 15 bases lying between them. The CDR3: CASSLGGVLQPQHF. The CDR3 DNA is TGTGCCAGCTCATTAGGGGGTGTTCTACAGCCCCAGCATTTT.

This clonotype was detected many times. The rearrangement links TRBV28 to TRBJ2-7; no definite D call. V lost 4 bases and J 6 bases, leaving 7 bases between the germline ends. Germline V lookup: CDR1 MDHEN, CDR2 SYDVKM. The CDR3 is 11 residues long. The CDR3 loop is CASSYGPEQYF. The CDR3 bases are TGTGCCAGCAGTTATGGGCCCGAGCAGTACTTC.

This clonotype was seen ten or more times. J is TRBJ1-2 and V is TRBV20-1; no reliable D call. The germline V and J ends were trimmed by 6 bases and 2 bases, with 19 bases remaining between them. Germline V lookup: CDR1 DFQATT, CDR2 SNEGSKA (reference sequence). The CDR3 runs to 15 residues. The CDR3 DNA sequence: TGCAGTGCCCCGGTTAGTGAGCTCGGGAACTATGGCTACACCTTC. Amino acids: CSAPVSELGNYGYTF.

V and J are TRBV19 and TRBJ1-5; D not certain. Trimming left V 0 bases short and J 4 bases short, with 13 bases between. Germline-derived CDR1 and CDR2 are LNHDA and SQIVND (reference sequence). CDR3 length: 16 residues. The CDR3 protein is CASSIELAVRNQPQHF. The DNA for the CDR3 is TGTGCCAGTAGTATAGAGTTAGCAGTAAGAAATCAGCCCCAGCATTTT.

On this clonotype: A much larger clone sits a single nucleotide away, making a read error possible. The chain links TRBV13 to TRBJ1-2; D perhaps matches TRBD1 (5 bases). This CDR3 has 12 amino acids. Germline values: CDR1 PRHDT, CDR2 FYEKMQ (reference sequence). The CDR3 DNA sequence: TGTGCCGGCAGCTTTAAAGGGGACGGCTACACCTTC. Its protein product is CAGSFKGDGYTF.

As DNA, the CDR3 is TGTGCCAGCAGCTTACCGGAGGGACAGATCAGCACTGAAGCTTTCTTT. It translates to CASSLPEGQISTEAFF. This sequence joins TRBV11-2 and TRBJ1-1; 7 nucleotides agree with TRBD1. CDR1 and CDR2 (germline): SGHAT, FQNNGV. This CDR3 contains 16 residues. Losses at the gene ends were 2 bases for V and 4 bases for J; bases not matched to a gene: 10.

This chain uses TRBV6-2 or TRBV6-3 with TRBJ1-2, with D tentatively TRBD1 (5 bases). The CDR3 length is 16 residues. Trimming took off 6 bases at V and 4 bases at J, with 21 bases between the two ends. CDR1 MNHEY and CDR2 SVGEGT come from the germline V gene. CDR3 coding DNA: TGTGCCAGCAGCCTTATGCAGGGAACCGGGGGCTATGGCTACACCTTC. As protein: CASSLMQGTGGYGYTF.

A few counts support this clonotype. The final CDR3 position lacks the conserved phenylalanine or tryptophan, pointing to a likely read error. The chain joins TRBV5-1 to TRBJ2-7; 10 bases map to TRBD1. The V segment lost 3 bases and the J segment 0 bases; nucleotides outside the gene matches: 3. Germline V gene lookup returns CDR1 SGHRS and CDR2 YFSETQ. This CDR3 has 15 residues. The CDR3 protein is CASSWGQGSSYEQYL. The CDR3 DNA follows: TGCGCCAGCAGCTGGGGACAGGGGAGCTCCTACGAGCAGTACCTC.

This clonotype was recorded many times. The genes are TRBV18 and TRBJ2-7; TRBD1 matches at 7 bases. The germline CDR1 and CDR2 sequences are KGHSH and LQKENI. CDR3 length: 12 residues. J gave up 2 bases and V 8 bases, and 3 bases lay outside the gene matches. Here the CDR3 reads CASRDSAYEQYF. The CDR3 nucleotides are TGTGCCAGCCGGGACAGCGCCTACGAGCAGTACTTC.